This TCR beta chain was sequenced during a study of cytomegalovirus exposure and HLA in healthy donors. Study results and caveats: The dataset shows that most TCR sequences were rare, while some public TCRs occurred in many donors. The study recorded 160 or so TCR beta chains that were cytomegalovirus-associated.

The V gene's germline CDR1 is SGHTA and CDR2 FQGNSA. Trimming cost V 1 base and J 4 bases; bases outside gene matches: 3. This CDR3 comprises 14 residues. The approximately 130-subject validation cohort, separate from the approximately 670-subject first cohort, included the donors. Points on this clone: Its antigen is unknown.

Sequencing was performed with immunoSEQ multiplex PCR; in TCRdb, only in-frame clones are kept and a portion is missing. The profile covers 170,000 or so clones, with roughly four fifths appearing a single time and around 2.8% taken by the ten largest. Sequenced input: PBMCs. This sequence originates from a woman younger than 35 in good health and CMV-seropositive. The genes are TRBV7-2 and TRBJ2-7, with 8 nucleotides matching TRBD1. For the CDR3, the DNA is TGTGCCAGCAGCTTAGGGGGACAGGTTTACGAGCAGTACTTC. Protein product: CASSLGGQVYEQYF.